This T cell receptor beta chain was observed in a study of T cells after yellow fever vaccination. Study-wide context: CD3, CD45RA, CCR7 and CD95 guided sorting of the EM, EMRA, CM and Tscm memory subsets. The study, taken as a whole, reports: In post-booster samples, most primary-vaccination clones reappeared (approximately 97% CD4, 88% CD8). There was a possibility that FACS-sorted repertoires contained abundant clonotypes contaminating from the bulk population.

Germline V CDR1 and CDR2: ENHRY, SYGVKD. This CDR3 region has 14 residues. V lost 10 bases, J lost 1 base, and 16 bases lay in between. For TCR, cDNA came from 5'RACE template switching, which added a universal primer site and UMIs. TCRdb itself ran the 5' RACE reads through MiXCR, one entry per CDR3 protein. The data show around 56,000 distinct CDR3 sequences, with about 5% seen just once and around 30% held by the top ten. This clonotype was counted ten times or more. The source was PBMCs, either bulk or a sorted T-cell subset (CD4+, CD8+, memory, or dextramer-sorted; not recorded which), collected on the day of the yellow fever booster vaccination. The origin of this receptor is a man younger than 35 who received the YFV17D yellow fever vaccine. The chain employs TRBV10-3 and TRBJ1-1, with D perhaps TRBD1 (6 bases). The CDR3 reads CATLDPQGNTEAFF. CDR3 sequence (DNA): TGTGCCACCCTCGATCCACAGGGGAACACTGAAGCTTTCTTT.